The present T cell receptor beta chain was sequenced within a study of blood T cell repertoires in COVID-19. Only in-frame clones appear in the TCRdb table, and some are missing; sequencing was by immunoSEQ multiplex PCR. The sample lists 300,000 to 350,000 clones; about nine tenths were seen once. V lost 9 bases to trimming and J lost 4 bases; unmatched junction nucleotides: 7. The length of the CDR3 is 13 residues. Per the germline V gene, CDR1 is SNHLY and CDR2 is FYNNEI. This clonotype was sampled from a woman under 40 who had been exposed to COVID-19. The gene calls are TRBV2 and TRBJ1-1, with 8 bases that match TRBD1. Specimen: PBMCs or T cells enriched from blood (not recorded which). The CDR3 region has the DNA TGTGCCAGTATCGAAGGGACAGGCACTGAAGCTTTCTTT. This encodes CASIEGTGTEAFF.